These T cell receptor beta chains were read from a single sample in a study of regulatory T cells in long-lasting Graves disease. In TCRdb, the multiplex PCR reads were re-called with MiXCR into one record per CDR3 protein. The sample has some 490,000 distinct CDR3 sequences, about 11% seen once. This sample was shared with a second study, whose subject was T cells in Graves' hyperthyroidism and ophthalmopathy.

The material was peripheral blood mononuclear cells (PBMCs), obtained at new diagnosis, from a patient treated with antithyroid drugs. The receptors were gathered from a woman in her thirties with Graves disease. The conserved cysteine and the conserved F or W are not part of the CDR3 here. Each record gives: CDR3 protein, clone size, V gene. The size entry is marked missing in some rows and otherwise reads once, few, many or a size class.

ASAYGASGNTIY | many | TRBV2
SARDGNRAGGGYT | few | TRBV20-1
ASSFAGGPSTDTQY | few | TRBV7-3
SARQGSGQPQH | many | TRBV20-1
AITDDRTYGYT | - | TRBV10-3
ASSITEYYGYT | few | TRBV19
ASSYTGVGEQF | many | TRBV7-8
ASSLWAGTALYEQY | once | TRBV11-2
ASSLEGGGNTQPQH | few | TRBV5-8
ASSLIVASAKNVQY | few | TRBV28
SVGRLRTGPLTGYT | many | TRBV29-1
ASRTGVNNEQF | few | TRBV5-5
ASSRLLAGANNEQF | many | TRBV7-9
ASSLIRISNYGYT | few | TRBV11-2
ASSPGTASSYGYT | - | TRBV7-2
ASSPGQPYGYT | few | TRBV18
ASSQRRMWAAPNGTDTQY | few | TRBV4-1
ASSYQREHTDTQY | few | TRBV6-2/TRBV6-3
ASTPGLMNTEAF | many | TRBV4-1
ASSGLLGPKNIQY | many | TRBV2
ASSLGLAGDSDEQY | many | TRBV7-9
ARGSGLFYGYT | many | TRBV7-9
ASSFAGLQETQY | many | TRBV7-2
ASSQGTNMAGVLTEAF | many | TRBV4-3
AWSEQGVGGYT | many | TRBV30
ASSPGEGYGYT | many | TRBV9
ASSYVTSGNGVRYNEQY | - | TRBV6-5
ASSLVREGEQY | few | TRBV13
ASSHHGTVNQETQY | - | TRBV3-1
ASSHLGTSVYNEQF | - | TRBV4-2
ATMHNVYGYT | many | TRBV19
ASSLGLAGGPNTGELF | many | TRBV28
ASSFSTSGRTGELF | - | TRBV13
ASSFERWEETQY | many | TRBV7-2
ASSEWQETSVTDTQY | - | TRBV10-1
ASSLEGALADTQY | few | TRBV11-2
ASSQVYLNSYEQY | many | TRBV4-3
ASSDGGFNTEAF | many | TRBV6-1
ASSLDQLIHEQY | few | TRBV7-9
ASSVRASHLFGQF | few | TRBV9
ASMLGADPNEQF | - | TRBV11-2
ASSRPRGQNYGYT | - | TRBV19
ASGQSLNTGELF | few | TRBV7-9
ASLTQGFTEQF | many | TRBV2
ASSLLGPPLYGYT | many | TRBV12-3/TRBV12-4
ASSLRERAVGEQY | few | TRBV5-4
ASSFTFMSQTYEQY | many | TRBV28
ASSQAMGVGNTIY | many | TRBV4-2
ASSETLAGIYEQY | - | TRBV10-2
ASSFDSPTDTQY | many | TRBV28
ASSQDPRTRYEQY | - | TRBV14